Below, 24 T cell receptor beta chains from the same sample are listed, as sequenced in a study of T cell responses to AZD1222 COVID-19 vaccine. The method was immunoSEQ multiplex PCR; TCRdb's version includes in-frame clones alone and lacks a portion of them. The sample yields about 130,000 clones, around 83% seen once. The sample consisted of peripheral blood, taken on day 0 of AZD1222 vaccination. The receptors were gathered from an adult in good health.

V is TRBV20-1 and J is TRBJ1-3; TRBD1 matches at 8 bases. This CDR3 region has 14 residues. The ends lost 3 bases at V and 5 bases at J; junction bases unmatched: 6. The germline CDR1 and CDR2 sequences are DFQATT and SNEGSKA (reference sequence). The CDR3, as DNA: TGCAGTGCTAGTCAGGGGGCTGGTAGAAACACCATATATTTT. Amino acid sequence: CSASQGAGRNTIYF.

This chain connects TRBV28 to TRBJ2-3, with D unclear. Germline CDR1 is MDHEN and CDR2 is SYDVKM. The CDR3 spans 16 residues. V lost 1 base to trimming and J lost 1 base, with 12 bases between them. The CDR3 nucleotides read TGTGCCAGCAGTTTATTTGAAATTAGGGGCACAGATACGCAGTATTTT. Translated, it gives CASSLFEIRGTDTQYF.

The chain recombines TRBV6-5 with TRBJ1-2, with D maybe TRBD1 (5 bases). Germline V gene data show CDR1 as MNHEY and CDR2 as SVGAGI. The CDR3 is 14 residues long. V was shortened by 6 bases and J by 0 bases, with 11 bases between the two germline ends. The CDR3 protein is CASRQVGTNYGYTF. In DNA, the CDR3 is TGTGCCAGCAGACAGGTGGGGACTAACTATGGCTACACCTTC.

This chain links TRBV9 with TRBJ2-2; 12 positions match TRBD2. With V trimmed by 0 bases and J by 0 bases, 3 bases remained unmatched. The V gene's germline CDR1 is SGDLS and CDR2 YYNGEE. This CDR3 has 18 amino acids. CDR3 in amino acids: CASSVALAGGTNTGELFF. DNA for the CDR3: TGTGCCAGCAGCGTAGCTCTAGCGGGGGGGACGAACACCGGGGAGCTGTTTTTT.

This sequence joins TRBV16 and TRBJ1-1, with D possibly TRBD1 on 5 matching bases. CDR3 length: 13 amino acids. V was trimmed by 0 bases and J by 8 bases, leaving 10 bases between them. Germline lookup yields CDR1 KGHSY and CDR2 FQNENV. The CDR3: CASSQSRQFEAFF. DNA of the CDR3: TGTGCCAGCAGCCAATCTAGACAGTTCGAAGCTTTCTTT. Full variable domain (remainder filled in from reference TRBV16 and TRBJ1-1): GEEVAQTPKHLVRGEGQKAKLYCAPIKGHSYVFWYQQVLKNEFKFLISFQNENVFDETGMPKERFSAKCLPNSPCSLEIQATKLEDSAVYFCASSQSRQFEAFFGQGTRLTVV.

This clone was seen a handful of times. The rearrangement uses TRBV6-6 and TRBJ1-5; 7 bases fit TRBD1. The CDR3 has 16 amino acids. Germline V lookup: CDR1 MNHNY, CDR2 SVGAGI (reference sequence). Germline trimming cut 3 bases from V and 1 base from J; bases unmatched to any gene: 6. The CDR3: CASSYSGQMSNQPQHF. The CDR3 DNA follows: TGTGCCAGCAGTTATTCGGGACAGATGAGCAATCAGCCCCAGCATTTT.

The V and J genes are TRBV11-2 and TRBJ1-1; D is unresolved. Trimming removed 1 base at V and 2 bases at J, with 11 bases between. The V gene's germline CDR1 is SGHAT and CDR2 FQNNGV. This CDR3 is 15 amino acids long. Here the CDR3 DNA reads TGTGCCAGCAGCTTAGTTCAATCGGCTAACACTGAAGCTTTCTTT. It encodes CASSLVQSANTEAFF.

This chain links TRBV7-3 with TRBJ2-5, with 7 bases identical to TRBD1. The CDR3 totals 15 residues. Germline CDR1 and CDR2: SGHTA and FQGTGA. J was trimmed by 2 bases and V by 5 bases; bases with no gene match: 8. CDR3 in amino acids: CASSPTGSAQETQYF. The CDR3 region has the DNA TGTGCCAGCAGCCCGACAGGGTCGGCTCAAGAGACCCAGTACTTC.

The V call is TRBV9, the J call TRBJ2-3; no firm D call. Germline V gives CDR1 SGDLS, CDR2 YYNGEE. The CDR3 length is 14 residues. The germline V and J ends were trimmed by 0 bases and 2 bases, with 7 bases remaining between them. The CDR3 sequence: CASSVGGLTDTQYF. The DNA for the CDR3 is TGTGCCAGCAGCGTAGGTGGCCTCACAGATACGCAGTATTTT.

The rearrangement links TRBV7-7 to TRBJ1-4, with 7 bases fitting TRBD1. CDR1 SSHAT and CDR2 FNYEAQ come from the germline V gene (reference sequence). The CDR3 spans 14 residues. The J segment lost 5 bases and the V segment lost 5 bases, leaving 5 bases of the junction unmatched. CDR3: CASSDGTANEKLFF. In nucleotides, the CDR3 is TGTGCCAGCAGCGACGGGACAGCCAATGAAAAACTGTTTTTT.

The chain links TRBV9 to TRBJ2-3; the D gene is possibly TRBD2 (6 bases). The CDR3 loop spans 15 amino acids. V dropped 2 bases and J dropped 0 bases, with 10 bases sitting between them. The germline CDR1 and CDR2 sequences are SGDLS and YYNGEE. CDR3 residues: CASSVTGTSTDTQYF. The CDR3, as DNA: TGTGCCAGCAGCGTCACCGGGACTAGCACAGATACGCAGTATTTT. Complete variable domain (other parts from reference TRBV9 and TRBJ2-3): DSGVTQTPKHLITATGQRVTLRCSPRSGDLSVYWYQQSLDQGLQFLIQYYNGEERAKGNILERFSAQQFPDLHSELNLSSLELGDSALYFCASSVTGTSTDTQYFGPGTRLTVL.

The chain uses TRBV6-1 and TRBJ1-5; D gene ambiguous. V was shortened by 2 bases and J by 4 bases, with 12 bases between the two germline ends. The germline V gene encodes CDR1 MNHNS and CDR2 SASEGT. The CDR3 totals 15 residues. The CDR3 loop reads CASSESAGVNQPQHF. The CDR3 coding sequence is TGTGCCAGCAGTGAAAGTGCGGGTGTAAATCAGCCCCAGCATTTT.

The chain is built from TRBV12-3 or TRBV12-4 and TRBJ2-3; D possibly uses TRBD1 or TRBD2 (5 bases each). Between the trimmed V and J ends, which lost 6 bases and 5 bases, there was a span of 12 bases. This CDR3 is built from 13 residues. CDR3 DNA sequence: TGTGCCAGCAGGCCGGGACCAAGAGATACGCAGTATTTT. This translates into CASRPGPRDTQYF.

This clone occurred a few times. The rearrangement links TRBV9 to TRBJ1-1; tentative D call: TRBD1 (6 bases). V lost 0 bases to trimming and J lost 1 base, with 7 bases between them. The CDR3 covers 14 residues. Germline CDR1 SGDLS, CDR2 YYNGEE. The CDR3 DNA follows: TGTGCCAGCAGCGTAGGACAGGCGAACACTGAAGCTTTCTTT. Translating it yields CASSVGQANTEAFF.

V and J are TRBV7-2 and TRBJ2-1; 7 bases map to TRBD1. V lost 5 bases, J lost 8 bases, and 12 bases stayed unmatched. Germline values: CDR1 SGHTA, CDR2 FQGNSA. This CDR3 has 15 amino acids. The CDR3 loop reads CASSRRTGAGDEQFF. CDR3 bases: TGTGCCAGCAGCCGTAGAACAGGGGCCGGCGATGAGCAGTTCTTC.

This clone is a singleton in its sample. The chain has TRBV5-8 and TRBJ1-1; TRBD1 matches at 7 bases. Germline V gene sequence: CDR1 SGHTS, CDR2 YDEGEE. The J segment lost 1 base and the V segment lost 4 bases, leaving 7 bases of the junction unmatched. The CDR3 is 15 amino acids. The CDR3 spells CASSERDSKNTEAFF. The CDR3 DNA sequence: TGTGCCAGCAGCGAAAGGGACAGTAAGAACACTGAAGCTTTCTTT.

The chain is built from TRBV5-1 and TRBJ2-3; TRBD1 matches at 8 bases. The germline V gene encodes CDR1 SGHRS and CDR2 YFSETQ. J gave up 1 base and V 4 bases, and 5 bases lay outside the gene matches. The CDR3 is 15 residues long. The CDR3 DNA is TGCGCCAGCAGCCCTCCGACAGGGGGCACAGATACGCAGTATTTT. Its translation: CASSPPTGGTDTQYF.

This clone has just one count. CDR3 sequence (DNA): TGTGCCATCAGGCGGTCCCTAGCGGGAGGGTACAATGAGCAGTTCTTC. The encoded protein is CAIRRSLAGGYNEQFF. The chain combines TRBV10-3 with TRBJ2-1, with 12 nucleotides matching TRBD2. Germline V CDR1 and CDR2: ENHRY, SYGVKD. The CDR3 consists of 16 residues. V trimming: 6 bases; J trimming: 4 bases; junction bases outside the gene matches: 7.

This clone was detected once. The chain carries TRBV3-1 (or the pseudogene TRBV3-2) and TRBJ1-4; D perhaps matches TRBD1 (5 bases). Germline CDR1 reads LGHDT; CDR2 reads YNNKEL (reference sequence). This CDR3 contains 15 residues. Trimming pared 0 bases from V and 4 bases from J, leaving 9 bases between. The CDR3 region is CASSQEGTGNEKLFF. As DNA, the CDR3 is TGTGCCAGCAGCCAAGAAGGGACCGGTAATGAAAAACTGTTTTTT.

The rearrangement joins TRBV2 to TRBJ1-3, with unresolved D. Germline V gene sequence: CDR1 SNHLY, CDR2 FYNNEI. The ends were cut back, 0 bases at V and 3 bases at J, with 9 bases in the middle. The CDR3 covers 15 residues. The CDR3 sequence is CASSEALAFGNTIYF. Here the CDR3 DNA reads TGTGCCAGCAGTGAAGCGCTGGCATTTGGAAACACCATATATTTT.

The CDR3 bases are TGTGCCAGCAGCTTAAACGGGAAAGAGACCCAGTACTTC. It yields the protein CASSLNGKETQYF. This sequence joins TRBV7-2 and TRBJ2-5; maybe TRBD2 (5 bases). V lost 2 bases to trimming and J lost 3 bases, with 7 bases between them. Germline V gene data show CDR1 as SGHTA and CDR2 as FQGNSA. The CDR3 spans 13 residues.

The chain carries TRBV7-9 and TRBJ1-6, with TRBD1 matching 7 bases. Germline values: CDR1 SEHNR, CDR2 FQNEAQ (reference sequence). CDR3 length: 13 residues. V was pared by 6 bases and J by 8 bases, with 4 bases of the junction left unmatched. The DNA for the CDR3 is TGTGCCAGCAGTCAAACAGGGGATTCACCCCTCCACTTT. Translated, it gives CASSQTGDSPLHF.

A few counts support this clone. CDR3 nucleotides: TGTGCCAGCACCCAATCAGGGCGAGACTCCTACGAGCAGTACTTC. It codes for CASTQSGRDSYEQYF. The genes are TRBV2 and TRBJ2-7, with D perhaps TRBD1 (5 bases). Germline V CDR1 and CDR2: SNHLY, FYNNEI. Trimming removed 7 bases at V and 0 bases at J, with 16 bases between. This CDR3 spans 15 amino acids.

In this sample, this clone turned up many times. V gene TRBV6-2 or TRBV6-3 combines with J gene TRBJ2-3; 8 bases are shared with TRBD2. Germline V gives CDR1 MNHEY, CDR2 SVGEGT. There are 19 residues in the CDR3. V shed 6 bases, J shed 3 bases, and the junction held 20 bases outside the gene matches. This chain's CDR3 is CASSPSPYIAGLRTDTQYF. CDR3 sequence (DNA): TGTGCCAGCAGCCCTTCCCCATATATAGCGGGACTTAGGACAGATACGCAGTATTTT.